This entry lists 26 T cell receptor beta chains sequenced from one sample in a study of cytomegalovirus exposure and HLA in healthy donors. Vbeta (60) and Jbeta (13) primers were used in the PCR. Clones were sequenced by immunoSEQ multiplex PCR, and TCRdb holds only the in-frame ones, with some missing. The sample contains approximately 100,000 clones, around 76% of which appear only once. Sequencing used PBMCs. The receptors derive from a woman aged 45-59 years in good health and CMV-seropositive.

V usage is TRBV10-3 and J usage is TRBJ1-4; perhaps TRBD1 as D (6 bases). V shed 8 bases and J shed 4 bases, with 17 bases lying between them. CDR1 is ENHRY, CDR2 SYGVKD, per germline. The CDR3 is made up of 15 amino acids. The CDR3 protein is CAISRGGANNEKLFF. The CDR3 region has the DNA TGTGCCATCTCTAGGGGGGGGGCGAATAATGAAAAACTGTTTTTT.

Written as DNA, the CDR3 is TGTGCCAGCAGCTTAGCTGGTGGCAGAGGCCAGCCCCAGCATTTT. It translates to CASSLAGGRGQPQHF. The rearrangement joins TRBV7-2 to TRBJ1-5, with D unclear. Trimming took off 0 bases at V and 7 bases at J, with 13 bases between the two ends. CDR3 size: 15 residues. Germline values: CDR1 SGHTA, CDR2 FQGNSA.

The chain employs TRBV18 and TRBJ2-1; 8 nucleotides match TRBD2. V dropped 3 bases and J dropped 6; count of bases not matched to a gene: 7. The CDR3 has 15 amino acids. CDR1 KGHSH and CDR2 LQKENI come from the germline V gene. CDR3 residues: CASSPPGLGGNEQFF. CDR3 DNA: TGTGCCAGCTCACCGCCGGGACTAGGGGGCAATGAGCAGTTCTTC.

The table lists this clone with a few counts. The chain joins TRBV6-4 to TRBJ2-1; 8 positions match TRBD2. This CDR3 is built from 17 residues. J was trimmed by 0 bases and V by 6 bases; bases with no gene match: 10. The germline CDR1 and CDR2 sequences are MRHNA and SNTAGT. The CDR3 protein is CASSPSGGGHSYNEQFF. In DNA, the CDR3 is TGTGCCAGCAGCCCCTCGGGGGGGGGTCACTCCTACAATGAGCAGTTCTTC.

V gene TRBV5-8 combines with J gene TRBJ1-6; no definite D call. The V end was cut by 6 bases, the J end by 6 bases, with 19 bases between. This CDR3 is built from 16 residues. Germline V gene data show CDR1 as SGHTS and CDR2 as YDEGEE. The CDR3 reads CASTLYRGDTNSPLHF. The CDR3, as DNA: TGTGCCAGCACCCTGTATCGGGGAGACACTAATTCACCCCTCCACTTT.

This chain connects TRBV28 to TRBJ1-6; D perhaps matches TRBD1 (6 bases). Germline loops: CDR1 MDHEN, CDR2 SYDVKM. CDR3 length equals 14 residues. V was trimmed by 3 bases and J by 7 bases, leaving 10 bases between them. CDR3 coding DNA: TGTGCCAGCAGTTTGGACAGTCTGAATTCACCCCTCCACTTT. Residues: CASSLDSLNSPLHF.

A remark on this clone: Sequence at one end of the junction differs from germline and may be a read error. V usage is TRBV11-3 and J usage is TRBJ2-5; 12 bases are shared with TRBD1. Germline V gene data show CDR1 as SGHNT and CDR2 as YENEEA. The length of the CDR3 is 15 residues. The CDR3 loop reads CASSYGTGGKETQYF. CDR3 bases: TGTGCCAGCAGCTATGGGACAGGGGGCAAAGAGACTCAGTACTTC. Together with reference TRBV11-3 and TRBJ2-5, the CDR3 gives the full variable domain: EAGVVQSPRYKIIEKKQPVAFWCNPISGHNTLYWYLQNLGQGPELLIRYENEEAVDDSQLPKDRFSAERLKGVDSTLKIQPAELGDSAVYLCASSYGTGGKETQYFGPGTRLLVL.

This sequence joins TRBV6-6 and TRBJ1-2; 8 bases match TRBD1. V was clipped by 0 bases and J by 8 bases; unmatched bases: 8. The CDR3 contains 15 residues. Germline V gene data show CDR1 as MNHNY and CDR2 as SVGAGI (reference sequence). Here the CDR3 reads CASSYSNRGLGGYTF. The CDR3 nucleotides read TGTGCCAGCAGTTACTCGAACAGGGGGTTAGGAGGCTACACCTTC.

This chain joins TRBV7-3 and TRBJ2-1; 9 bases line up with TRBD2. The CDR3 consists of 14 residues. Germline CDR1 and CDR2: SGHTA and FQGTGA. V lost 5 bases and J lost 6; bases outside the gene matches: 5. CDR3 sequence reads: CASSAGLAFNEQFF. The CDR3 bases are TGTGCCAGCAGCGCGGGACTAGCCTTCAATGAGCAGTTCTTC.

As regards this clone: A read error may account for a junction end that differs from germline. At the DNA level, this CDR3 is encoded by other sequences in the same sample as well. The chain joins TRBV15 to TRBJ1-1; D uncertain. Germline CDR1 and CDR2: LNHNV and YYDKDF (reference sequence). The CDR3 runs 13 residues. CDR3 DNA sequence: TGTGCCACCAGTAGAGATCGGGTTGCCGAAGCTTTCTTT. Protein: CATSRDRVAEAFF.

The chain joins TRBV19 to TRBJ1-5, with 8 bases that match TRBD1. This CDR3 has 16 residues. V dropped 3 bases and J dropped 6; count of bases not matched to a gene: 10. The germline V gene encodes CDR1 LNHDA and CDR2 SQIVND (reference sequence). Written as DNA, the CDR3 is TGTGCCAGTAGTATGACAGGGGAAGGGTCGGGTCAGCCCCAGCATTTT. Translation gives CASSMTGEGSGQPQHF.

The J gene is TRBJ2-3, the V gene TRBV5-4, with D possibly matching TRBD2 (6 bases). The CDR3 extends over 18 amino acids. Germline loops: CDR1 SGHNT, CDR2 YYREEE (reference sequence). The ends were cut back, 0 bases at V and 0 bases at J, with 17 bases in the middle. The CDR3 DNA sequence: TGTGCCAGCAGCTTGGGCGCGCTGGTAGCGGCGAGCACAGATACGCAGTATTTT. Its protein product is CASSLGALVAASTDTQYF. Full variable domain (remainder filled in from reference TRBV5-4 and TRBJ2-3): ETGVTQSPTHLIKTRGQQVTLRCSSQSGHNTVSWYQQALGQGPQFIFQYYREEENGRGNFPPRFSGLQFPNYSSELNVNALELDDSALYLCASSLGALVAASTDTQYFGPGTRLTVL.

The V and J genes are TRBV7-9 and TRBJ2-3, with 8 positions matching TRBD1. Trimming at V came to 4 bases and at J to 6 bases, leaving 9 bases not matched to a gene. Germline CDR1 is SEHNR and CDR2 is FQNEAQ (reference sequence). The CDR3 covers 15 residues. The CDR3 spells CASSSGTGSGDTQYF. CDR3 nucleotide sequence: TGTGCCAGCAGCTCCGGGACAGGTTCCGGGGATACGCAGTATTTT.

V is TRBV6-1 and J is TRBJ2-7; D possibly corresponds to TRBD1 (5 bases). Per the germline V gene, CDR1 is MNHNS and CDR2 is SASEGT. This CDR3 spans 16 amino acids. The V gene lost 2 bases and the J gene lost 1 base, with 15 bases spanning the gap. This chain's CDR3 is CASSEWKGVLSYEQYF. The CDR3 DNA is TGTGCCAGCAGTGAATGGAAAGGGGTGTTGTCCTACGAGCAGTACTTC.

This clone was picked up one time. The CDR3: CASSRQGGVSRTEAFF. In nucleotides, the CDR3 is TGTGCCAGTAGCCGACAGGGGGGGGTGAGTAGGACTGAAGCTTTCTTT. This chain connects TRBV19 to TRBJ1-1, with 9 bases matching TRBD1. The CDR3 extends over 16 amino acids. V dropped 6 bases and J dropped 5; count of bases not matched to a gene: 13. Germline V gives CDR1 LNHDA, CDR2 SQIVND (reference sequence).

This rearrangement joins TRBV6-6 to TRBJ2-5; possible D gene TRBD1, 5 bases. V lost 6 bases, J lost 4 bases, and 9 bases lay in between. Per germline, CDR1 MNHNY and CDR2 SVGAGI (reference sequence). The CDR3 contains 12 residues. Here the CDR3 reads CASRGQGETQYF. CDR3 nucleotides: TGTGCCAGCAGAGGCCAGGGAGAGACCCAGTACTTC.

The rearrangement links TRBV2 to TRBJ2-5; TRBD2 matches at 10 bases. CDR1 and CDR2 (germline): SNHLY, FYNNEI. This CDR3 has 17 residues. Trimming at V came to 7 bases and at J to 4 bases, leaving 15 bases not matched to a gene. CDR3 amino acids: CASIHSYGLAEGETQYF. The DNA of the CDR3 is TGTGCCAGCATTCACTCTTATGGACTAGCGGAGGGAGAGACCCAGTACTTC.

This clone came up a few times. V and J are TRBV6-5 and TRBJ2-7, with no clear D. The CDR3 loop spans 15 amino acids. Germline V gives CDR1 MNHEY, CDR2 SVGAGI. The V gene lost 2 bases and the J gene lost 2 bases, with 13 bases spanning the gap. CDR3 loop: CASSYGVSEAYEQYF. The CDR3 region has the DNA TGTGCCAGCAGTTACGGAGTCTCTGAAGCCTACGAGCAGTACTTC.

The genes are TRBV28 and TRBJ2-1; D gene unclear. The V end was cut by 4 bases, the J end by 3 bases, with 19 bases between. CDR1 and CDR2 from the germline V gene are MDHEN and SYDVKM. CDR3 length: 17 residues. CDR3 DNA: TGTGCCAGCAGTTCCCCATGGGCAGGCCGGAACTACAATGAGCAGTTCTTC. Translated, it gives CASSSPWAGRNYNEQFF.

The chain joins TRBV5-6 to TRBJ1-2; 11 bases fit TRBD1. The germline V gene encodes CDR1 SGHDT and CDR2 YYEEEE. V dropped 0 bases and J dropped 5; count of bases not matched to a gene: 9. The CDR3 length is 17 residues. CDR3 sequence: CASSLEADRGRVYGYTF. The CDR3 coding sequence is TGTGCCAGCAGCTTGGAGGCGGACAGGGGGCGGGTATATGGCTACACCTTC.

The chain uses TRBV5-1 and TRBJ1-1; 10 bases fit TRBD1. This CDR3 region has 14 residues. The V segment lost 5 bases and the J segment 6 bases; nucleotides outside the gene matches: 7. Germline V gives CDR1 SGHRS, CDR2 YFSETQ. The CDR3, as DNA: TGCGCCAGCAGGACAGGGGGCGACTCCTCTGAAGCTTTCTTT. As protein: CASRTGGDSSEAFF.

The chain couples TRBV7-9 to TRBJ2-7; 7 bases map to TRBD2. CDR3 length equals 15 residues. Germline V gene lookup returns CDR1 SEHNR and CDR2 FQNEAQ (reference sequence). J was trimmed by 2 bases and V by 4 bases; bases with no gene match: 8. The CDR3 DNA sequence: TGTGCCAGCAGCTCGAGCGGAAGCGGGGCCTACGAGCAGTACTTC. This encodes CASSSSGSGAYEQYF.

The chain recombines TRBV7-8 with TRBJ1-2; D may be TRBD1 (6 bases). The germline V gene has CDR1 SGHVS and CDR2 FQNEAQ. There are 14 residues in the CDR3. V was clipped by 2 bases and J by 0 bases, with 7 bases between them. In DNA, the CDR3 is TGTGCCAGCAGCTTAAACAGGGCTAACTATGGCTACACCTTC. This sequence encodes CASSLNRANYGYTF.

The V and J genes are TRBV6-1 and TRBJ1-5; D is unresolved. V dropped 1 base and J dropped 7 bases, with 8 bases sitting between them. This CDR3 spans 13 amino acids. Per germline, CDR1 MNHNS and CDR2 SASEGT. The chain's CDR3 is CASSEVSEQPQHF. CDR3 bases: TGTGCCAGCAGTGAAGTATCCGAGCAGCCCCAGCATTTT.

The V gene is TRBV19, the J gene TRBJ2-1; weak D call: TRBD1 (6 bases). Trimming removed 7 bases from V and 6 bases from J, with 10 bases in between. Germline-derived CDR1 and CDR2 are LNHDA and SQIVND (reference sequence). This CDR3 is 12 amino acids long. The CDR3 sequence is CASTTRGNEQFF. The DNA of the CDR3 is TGTGCCAGTACCACCAGGGGCAATGAGCAGTTCTTC.

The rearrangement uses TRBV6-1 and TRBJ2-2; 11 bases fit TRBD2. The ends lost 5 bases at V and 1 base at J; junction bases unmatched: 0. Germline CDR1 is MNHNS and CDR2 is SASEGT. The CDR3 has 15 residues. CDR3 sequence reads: CASSLAGGNTGELFF. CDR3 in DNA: TGTGCCAGCAGTCTAGCGGGGGGGAACACCGGGGAGCTGTTTTTT.